Listed here are 24 T cell receptor beta chains from one sample, sequenced in a study of Ad26.COV2.S vaccination and SARS-CoV-2 variants. The treatment was: roughly 20 received Ad26.COV2.S at low or high dose, single or two shots; about 5 received placebo; per-sample allocation not given. Sample collection was performed on day 63 after the first vaccine or placebo injection. Only in-frame clones appear in the TCRdb table, and some are missing; sequencing was by immunoSEQ multiplex PCR. Altogether 350,000 to 400,000 clones are present, 88% being singletons, with the ten largest covering roughly 3%. The sample here was peripheral blood, taken in a trial of Ad26.COV2.S vaccine versus placebo. The source of these receptors is a person between 18 and 65 years old who received the Ad26.COV2.S COVID-19 vaccine or a placebo.

The rearrangement uses TRBV6-5 and TRBJ1-2, with D unresolved. CDR1 and CDR2 (germline): MNHEY, SVGAGI. The CDR3 totals 13 residues. V shed 2 bases and J shed 8 bases, with 12 bases lying between them. CDR3 in DNA: TGTGCCAGCAGTTACGGGGTGGTGAGCGGCTACACCTTC. Amino acid sequence: CASSYGVVSGYTF.

The J gene is TRBJ2-1, the V gene TRBV4-1; 9 nucleotides match TRBD2. Losses at the gene ends were 4 bases for V and 2 bases for J; bases not matched to a gene: 6. Germline CDR1 MGHRA, CDR2 YSYEKL. This CDR3 spans 16 amino acids. DNA of the CDR3: TGCGCCAGCAGCCGAGTTGGCGGGGGGGCCTACAATGAGCAGTTCTTC. Protein: CASSRVGGGAYNEQFF.

This clone was picked up one time. V gene TRBV6-5 combines with J gene TRBJ2-3; no firm D call. This CDR3 has 15 amino acids. The V end lost 7 bases, the J end lost 0 bases, and 14 bases lay between the germline ends. In germline, CDR1 is MNHEY, CDR2 SVGAGI. CDR3 loop: CASTDIGFSTDTQYF. DNA of the CDR3: TGTGCCAGCACGGATATTGGGTTTAGCACAGATACGCAGTATTTT.

CDR3 nucleotide sequence: TGTGCCAGCAGTTTATACCCGCTGACCCAGTACTTC. It is translated as CASSLYPLTQYF. The V and J genes are TRBV28 and TRBJ2-5; no firm D call. This CDR3 is 12 amino acids long. From germline, CDR1 is MDHEN and CDR2 SYDVKM. Deletions cut 1 base from V and 7 bases from J, with 7 bases between.

The chain is built from TRBV30 and TRBJ1-4; 7 bases line up with TRBD1. The CDR3 is 14 amino acids. Losses at the gene ends were 2 bases for V and 2 bases for J; bases not matched to a gene: 2. Germline V gives CDR1 GTSNPN, CDR2 SVGIG (reference sequence). In DNA, the CDR3 is TGTGCCTGGAGTCGGGGACAGACTAATGAAAAACTGTTTTTT. It specifies CAWSRGQTNEKLFF.

The V gene is TRBV14, the J gene TRBJ1-2, with D uncertain. The V end lost 0 bases, the J end lost 8 bases, and 10 bases lay between the germline ends. There are 13 residues in the CDR3. Germline V gene data show CDR1 as SGHDN and CDR2 as FVKESK. The DNA of the CDR3 is TGTGCCAGCAGCCAAGAACACGAAGGCGGCTACACCTTC. Translation gives CASSQEHEGGYTF.

This clone has only one observation. This chain links TRBV5-1 with TRBJ1-4, with D tentatively TRBD1 (5 bases). V lost 0 bases to trimming and J lost 8 bases, with 11 bases between them. The CDR3 loop spans 14 amino acids. Per the germline V gene, CDR1 is SGHRS and CDR2 is YFSETQ. The CDR3 sequence is CASSLDPGMEKLFF. CDR3 nucleotide sequence: TGCGCCAGCAGCTTGGATCCAGGGATGGAAAAACTGTTTTTT.

As regards this clone: At the DNA level, this CDR3 is encoded by other sequences in the same sample as well. The chain carries TRBV5-4 and TRBJ2-3, with TRBD2 matching over 14 bases. Germline trimming cut 4 bases from V and 7 bases from J; bases unmatched to any gene: 5. CDR3 length: 15 amino acids. Germline V lookup: CDR1 SGHNT, CDR2 YYREEE (reference sequence). The CDR3 loop is CASSPGLAGVNTQYF. For the CDR3, the DNA is TGTGCCAGCAGCCCGGGACTAGCGGGGGTAAATACGCAGTATTTT.

The chain employs TRBV5-1 and TRBJ1-1, with D unresolved. CDR1 and CDR2 (germline): SGHRS, YFSETQ. With 4 bases removed from V and 1 base from J, the gap between germline ends came to 11 bases. CDR3 length: 14 amino acids. The CDR3 reads CASSPLTANTEAFF. CDR3 nucleotides: TGCGCCAGCAGCCCCTTAACAGCGAACACTGAAGCTTTCTTT.

This clone was recorded once. The chain links TRBV12-3 or TRBV12-4 to TRBJ1-2; D not resolved. The CDR3 loop spans 13 amino acids. Trimming stripped 7 bases from V and 4 bases from J, with 13 bases between. CDR3 sequence: CASTPGGIYGYTF. The CDR3 DNA reads as TGTGCCAGCACCCCAGGTGGGATCTATGGCTACACCTTC.

Remarks on this clone: One end of the junction fails to match germline, which may point to a read error. The chain recombines TRBV7-7 with TRBJ2-5; D is perhaps TRBD1 (5 bases). This CDR3 contains 13 residues. Germline V CDR1 and CDR2: SSHAT, FNYEAQ (reference sequence). CDR3 amino acids: CASSRDFGETQYF. CDR3 nucleotides: TGTGCTAGCAGCAGGGATTTCGGGGAGACCCAGTACTTC.

V and J are TRBV7-6 and TRBJ2-7; 12 bases map to TRBD2. Trimming at V came to 5 bases and at J to 0 bases, leaving 8 bases not matched to a gene. The CDR3 length is 17 residues. Germline V gives CDR1 SGHVS, CDR2 FNYEAQ. The CDR3 loop is CASSQGPSGGASYEQYF. CDR3 in DNA: TGTGCCAGCAGCCAAGGGCCTAGCGGGGGGGCCTCCTACGAGCAGTACTTC.

The rearrangement links TRBV11-2 to TRBJ2-7; 11 bases match TRBD2. Germline V gene lookup returns CDR1 SGHAT and CDR2 FQNNGV. V was clipped by 5 bases and J by 5 bases; unmatched bases: 5. This CDR3 is built from 14 residues. Here the CDR3 reads CASSALAGGNEQYF. In DNA, the CDR3 is TGTGCCAGCAGCGCTTTAGCGGGGGGGAACGAGCAGTACTTC.

The genes are TRBV6-5 and TRBJ1-6; perhaps TRBD1 as D (5 bases). The V gene lost 2 bases and the J gene lost 7 bases, with 9 bases spanning the gap. The CDR3 is made up of 14 amino acids. Germline CDR1 and CDR2: MNHEY and SVGAGI. CDR3 loop: CASSYDGGNSPLHF. For the CDR3, the DNA is TGTGCCAGCAGTTACGACGGGGGGAATTCACCCCTCCACTTT.

V and J are TRBV19 and TRBJ2-5, with unresolved D. The germline CDR1 and CDR2 sequences are LNHDA and SQIVND (reference sequence). V was clipped by 3 bases and J by 1 base, with 15 bases between them. CDR3 size: 16 residues. The CDR3 region is CASSIRVGSTQETQYF. CDR3 DNA sequence: TGTGCCAGTAGTATCCGGGTCGGCAGTACCCAAGAGACCCAGTACTTC.

The gene calls are TRBV6-5 and TRBJ2-2; 9 nucleotides align to TRBD2. V was pared by 0 bases and J by 8 bases, with 4 bases of the junction left unmatched. Germline-derived CDR1 and CDR2 are MNHEY and SVGAGI. The CDR3 runs 15 residues. The CDR3 DNA is TGTGCCAGCAGTTACTCTGTGACTAGCGGTGGGGAGCTGTTTTTT. As protein: CASSYSVTSGGELFF.

The chain carries TRBV6-1 and TRBJ1-1; D remains ambiguous. Germline V gene lookup returns CDR1 MNHNS and CDR2 SASEGT. This CDR3 contains 14 residues. The V and J ends lost 1 base and 4 bases respectively, with 10 bases between them. The CDR3 nucleotides read TGTGCCAGCAGTGAAGGGTACAGTTCCACTGAAGCTTTCTTT. It is translated as CASSEGYSSTEAFF.

The chain uses TRBV3-1 (or the pseudogene TRBV3-2) and TRBJ1-4; no firm D call. The length of the CDR3 is 14 residues. V shed 3 bases and J shed 0 bases, with 5 bases lying between them. CDR1 and CDR2 from the germline V gene are LGHDT and YNNKEL (reference sequence). The CDR3 nucleotides are TGTGCCAGCAGCCACCTATCAACTAATGAAAAACTGTTTTTT. Its protein product is CASSHLSTNEKLFF.

The chain recombines TRBV11-2 with TRBJ2-7, with D uncertain. From germline, CDR1 is SGHAT and CDR2 FQNNGV. This CDR3 spans 13 amino acids. V shed 1 base and J shed 3 bases, with 7 bases lying between them. CDR3 sequence: CASSLGRSYEQYF. In DNA, the CDR3 is TGTGCCAGCAGCTTAGGTAGGAGCTACGAGCAGTACTTC. The variable domain in full, completed from reference TRBV11-2 and TRBJ2-7, reads EAGVAQSPRYKIIEKRQSVAFWCNPISGHATLYWYQQILGQGPKLLIQFQNNGVVDDSQLPKDRFSAERLKGVDSTLKIQPAKLEDSAVYLCASSLGRSYEQYFGPGTRLTVT.

This clone has a handful of counts. The rearrangement links TRBV4-2 to TRBJ2-2, with 7 bases fitting TRBD2. The CDR3 totals 16 residues. Germline CDR1 LGHNA, CDR2 YNFKEQ. V lost 0 bases, J lost 5 bases, and 6 bases stayed unmatched. The CDR3 reads CASSQEGGGATGELFF. In DNA, the CDR3 is TGTGCCAGCAGCCAAGAGGGCGGGGGAGCAACCGGGGAGCTGTTTTTT.

The gene calls are TRBV19 and TRBJ2-4, with 8 bases that match TRBD1. The germline CDR1 and CDR2 sequences are LNHDA and SQIVND (reference sequence). With V trimmed by 3 bases and J by 9 bases, 4 bases remained unmatched. The CDR3 has 13 residues. In nucleotides, the CDR3 is TGTGCCAGTAGTATTGGACAGGGTGGCATTCAGTACTTC. It encodes CASSIGQGGIQYF. The full variable domain, its missing parts supplied by reference TRBV19 and TRBJ2-4, is DGGITQSPKYLFRKEGQNVTLSCEQNLNHDAMYWYRQDPGQGLRLIYYSQIVNDFQKGDIAEGYSVSREKKESFPLTVTSAQKNPTAFYLCASSIGQGGIQYFGAGTRLSVL.

The V gene is TRBV19, the J gene TRBJ1-3; no clear D. The germline V gene has CDR1 LNHDA and CDR2 SQIVND (reference sequence). Trimming left V 10 bases short and J 0 bases short, with 10 bases between. This CDR3 has 13 residues. The CDR3 bases are TGTGCCACCAAGGCGGCCTCTGGAAACACCATATATTTT. Protein product: CATKAASGNTIYF.

This chain joins TRBV5-1 and TRBJ2-7; D remains ambiguous. The V gene lost 0 bases and the J gene lost 9 bases, with 7 bases spanning the gap. The CDR3 length is 11 residues. Germline V gene data show CDR1 as SGHRS and CDR2 as YFSETQ. The CDR3 nucleotides are TGCGCCAGCAGCTTGGAGCAGGTGCAGTACTTC. This sequence encodes CASSLEQVQYF. Variable domain in full (rest from reference TRBV5-1 and TRBJ2-7): KAGVTQTPRYLIKTRGQQVTLSCSPISGHRSVSWYQQTPGQGLQFLFEYFSETQRNKGNFPGRFSGRQFSNSRSEMNVSTLELGDSALYLCASSLEQVQYFGPGTRLTVT.

The chain couples TRBV13 to TRBJ1-1; TRBD1 is a possible D gene (5 bases). The germline V and J ends were trimmed by 4 bases and 4 bases, with 10 bases remaining between them. The CDR3 extends over 13 amino acids. CDR1 and CDR2 (germline): PRHDT, FYEKMQ (reference sequence). The CDR3 region has the DNA TGTGCCAGCAGCTACCGGGACCGCACTGAAGCTTTCTTT. It translates to CASSYRDRTEAFF.